The rows below give T cell receptor beta chains drawn from one sample of a study of blood T cell repertoires in COVID-19. Sequenced by immunoSEQ multiplex PCR; TCRdb stores in-frame clones only, minus some. The sample has about 89,000 clones, about 78% seen once. The sample consisted of peripheral blood. All receptors derive from a woman at least 80 years old with acute or convalescent COVID-19. The CDR3 runs from the conserved cysteine through the conserved F or W. The D gene is left open where the match is weak. Clone size appears in some rows only: once, few, many, or a class for an expanded clone.

abundance	j_gene	d_gene	v_gene	CDR3aa	CDR3nt
-	TRBJ1-1	-	TRBV10-3	CASSRVGGTEAFF	TGTGCCTCGAGCAGGGTCGGCGGAACTGAAGCTTTCTTT
-	TRBJ2-3	TRBD2	TRBV6-2/TRBV6-3	CASSQAPGGHVDTQYF	TGTGCCAGCAGCCAGGCACCGGGGGGGCATGTAGATACGCAGTATTTT
-	TRBJ2-2	TRBD2	TRBV7-6	CASSLTGGSGGWNTGELFF	TGTGCCAGCAGCTTGACAGGCGGGAGCGGGGGCTGGAACACCGGGGAGCTGTTTTTT
-	TRBJ2-2	TRBD1	TRBV11-2	CASSLRTGINTGELFF	TGTGCCAGCAGCCTTCGGACAGGGATCAACACCGGGGAGCTGTTTTTT
-	TRBJ2-2	TRBD2	TRBV24-1	CATSDFRVAGSGELFF	TGTGCCACCAGTGATTTCAGAGTAGCGGGGAGCGGGGAGCTGTTTTTT
-	TRBJ2-7	TRBD2	TRBV3-1/TRBV3-2	CASSRVAGTYEQYF	TGTGCCAGCAGCCGGGTAGCGGGGACCTACGAGCAGTACTTC
-	TRBJ1-5	TRBD1	TRBV5-4	CASGTDLGQPQHF	TGTGCCAGCGGGACAGATTTGGGTCAGCCCCAGCATTTT
-	TRBJ1-4	TRBD1	TRBV7-2	CASSFKTGLLEKLFF	TGTGCCAGCAGCTTTAAGACAGGGCTCCTTGAAAAACTGTTTTTT
-	TRBJ2-7	TRBD1	TRBV7-9	CASSPGTGRYEQYF	TGTGCCAGCAGCCCCGGGACAGGGAGGTACGAGCAGTACTTC
-	TRBJ2-5	TRBD1	TRBV3-1/TRBV3-2	CASSQGQGQETQYF	TGTGCCAGCAGCCAAGGACAGGGGCAAGAGACCCAGTACTTC
many	TRBJ1-5	-	TRBV2	CASSGSRGSNQPQHF	TGTGCCAGCAGTGGATCCAGGGGTTCCAATCAGCCCCAGCATTTT
-	TRBJ2-7	TRBD2	TRBV18	CASSPGRGSYEQYF	TGTGCCAGCTCACCAGGGCGGGGGTCCTACGAGCAGTACTTC
-	TRBJ2-6	TRBD1	TRBV3-1/TRBV3-2	CASSQGQATSTTSSGANVLTF	TGTGCCAGCAGCCAGGGACAGGCGACATCCACAACAAGTTCTGGGGCCAACGTCCTGACTTTC
-	TRBJ2-3	-	TRBV29-1	CSVLGGGRTDTQYF	TGCAGCGTTTTGGGGGGGGGCCGCACAGATACGCAGTATTTT
-	TRBJ1-1	-	TRBV14	CASSQEDPLRGNTEAFF	TGTGCCAGCAGCCAAGAAGACCCTCTCCGGGGGAACACTGAAGCTTTCTTT
-	TRBJ2-2	-	TRBV11-2	CASSLRQWNTGELFF	TGTGCCAGCAGCTTAAGACAGTGGAACACCGGGGAGCTGTTTTTT
-	TRBJ2-3	TRBD1	TRBV18	CASSPRDREGDTQYF	TGTGCCAGCTCCCCCCGGGACAGGGAAGGAGATACGCAGTATTTT
-	TRBJ1-2	-	TRBV7-8	CASSLGPTNYGYTF	TGTGCCAGCAGCTTAGGTCCCACTAACTATGGCTACACCTTC
-	TRBJ1-2	TRBD1	TRBV6-5	CASRPQGGSFGYTF	TGTGCCAGCAGGCCACAGGGGGGATCCTTCGGCTACACCTTC
-	TRBJ1-3	-	TRBV5-1	CASSYDSTGNTIYF	TGCGCCAGCAGCTATGACAGCACTGGAAACACCATATATTTT
-	TRBJ1-3	-	TRBV6-5	CASSYSSLGNTIYF	TGTGCCAGCAGTTACTCGAGTCTTGGAAACACCATATATTTT
-	TRBJ2-1	TRBD1	TRBV6-4	CASSARDRGSYNEQFF	TGTGCCAGCAGTGCCCGGGACAGGGGCTCCTACAATGAGCAGTTCTTC
-	TRBJ2-1	TRBD2	TRBV7-3	CASSLGLAGYNEQFF	TGTGCCAGCAGCTTGGGGCTAGCGGGGTACAATGAGCAGTTCTTC
-	TRBJ1-2	-	TRBV6-5	CASGSEGADYGYTF	TGTGCCAGCGGGTCGGAAGGGGCCGACTATGGCTACACCTTC
few	TRBJ2-3	TRBD2	TRBV30	CAWTGLAGGTTDTQYF	TGTGCCTGGACGGGACTAGCGGGGGGAACCACAGATACGCAGTATTTT
-	TRBJ1-5	-	TRBV2	CASTSQGRANQPQHF	TGTGCCAGCACCTCACAGGGCCGGGCCAATCAGCCCCAGCATTTT
-	TRBJ1-1	TRBD1	TRBV7-9	CASSSGQLNTEAFF	TGTGCCAGCAGCTCGGGACAGCTGAACACTGAAGCTTTCTTT
-	TRBJ2-1	-	TRBV4-3	CASSQEISGNEQFF	TGCGCCAGCAGCCAAGAAATCTCAGGGAATGAGCAGTTCTTC
once	TRBJ1-6	-	TRBV19	CASTERRGNSPLHF	TGTGCCAGTACGGAAAGGCGGGGAAATTCACCCCTCCACTTT
few	TRBJ1-6	-	TRBV5-8	CASSLRGQFGSPLHF	TGTGCCAGCAGCTTGAGGGGCCAGTTCGGGTCACCCCTCCACTTT
-	TRBJ1-2	TRBD1	TRBV6-2/TRBV6-3	CASSYLQGGVGYTF	TGTGCCAGCAGTTATCTTCAGGGGGGCGTCGGCTACACCTTC
-	TRBJ1-1	-	TRBV6-5	CASSYSRSSLSTEAFF	TGTGCCAGCAGTTACTCGCGGAGCTCACTGAGCACTGAAGCTTTCTTT
-	TRBJ1-4	-	TRBV3-1/TRBV3-2	CASSPRVRSEKLFF	TGTGCCAGTTCACCCAGGGTTCGGTCTGAAAAACTGTTTTTT
-	TRBJ2-3	-	TRBV9	CASSAITDTQYF	TGTGCCAGCAGCGCCATCACAGATACGCAGTATTTT
-	TRBJ1-1	TRBD1	TRBV5-1	CASRNGQGADEAFF	TGCGCCAGCAGAAACGGACAGGGGGCTGATGAAGCTTTCTTT
-	TRBJ2-7	TRBD2	TRBV27	CASFSPSGGGYEQYF	TGTGCCAGCTTTTCCCCAAGCGGGGGGGGATACGAGCAGTACTTC
-	TRBJ2-1	-	TRBV24-1	CATSDSTVGPYNEQFF	TGTGCCACCAGTGATTCCACGGTGGGGCCTTACAATGAGCAGTTCTTC